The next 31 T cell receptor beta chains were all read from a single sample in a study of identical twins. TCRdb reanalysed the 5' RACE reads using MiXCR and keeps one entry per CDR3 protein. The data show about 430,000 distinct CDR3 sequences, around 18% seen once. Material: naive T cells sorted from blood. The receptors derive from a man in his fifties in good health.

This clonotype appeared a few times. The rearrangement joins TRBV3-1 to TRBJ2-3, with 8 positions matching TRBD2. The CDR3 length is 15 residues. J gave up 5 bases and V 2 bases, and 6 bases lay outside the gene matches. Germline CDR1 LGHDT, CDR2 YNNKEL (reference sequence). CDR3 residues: CASSQRAGVKDTQYF. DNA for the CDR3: TGTGCCAGCAGCCAAAGAGCGGGGGTTAAAGATACGCAGTATTTT.

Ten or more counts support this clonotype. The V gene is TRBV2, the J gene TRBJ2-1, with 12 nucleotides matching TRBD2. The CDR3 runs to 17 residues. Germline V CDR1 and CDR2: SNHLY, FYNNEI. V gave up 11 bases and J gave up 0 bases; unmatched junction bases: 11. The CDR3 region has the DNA TGTGCCTCAAACGGCCTAGCGGGAGGGAGCTCCTACAATGAGCAGTTCTTC. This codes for CASNGLAGGSSYNEQFF.

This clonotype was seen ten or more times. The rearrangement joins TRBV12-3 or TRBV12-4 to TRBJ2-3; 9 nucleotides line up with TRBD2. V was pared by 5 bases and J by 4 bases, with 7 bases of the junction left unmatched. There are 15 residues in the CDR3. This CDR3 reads CASSPRTSAADTQYF. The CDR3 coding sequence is TGTGCCAGCAGTCCACGGACTAGCGCCGCAGATACGCAGTATTTT.

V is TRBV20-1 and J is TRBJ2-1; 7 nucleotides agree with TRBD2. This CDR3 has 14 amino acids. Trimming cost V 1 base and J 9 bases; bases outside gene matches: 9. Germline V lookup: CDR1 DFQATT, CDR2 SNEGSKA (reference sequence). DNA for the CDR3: TGCAGTGCTAGAGTTGCGGGAGTGGAGGGTGAGCAGTTCTTC. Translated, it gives CSARVAGVEGEQFF.

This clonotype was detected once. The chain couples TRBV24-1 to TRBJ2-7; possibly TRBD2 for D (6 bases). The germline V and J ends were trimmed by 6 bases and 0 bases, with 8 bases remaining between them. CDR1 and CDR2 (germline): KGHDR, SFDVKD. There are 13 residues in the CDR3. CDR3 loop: CATSSGDSYEQYF. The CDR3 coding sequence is TGTGCCACCAGTTCGGGGGACTCCTACGAGCAGTACTTC.

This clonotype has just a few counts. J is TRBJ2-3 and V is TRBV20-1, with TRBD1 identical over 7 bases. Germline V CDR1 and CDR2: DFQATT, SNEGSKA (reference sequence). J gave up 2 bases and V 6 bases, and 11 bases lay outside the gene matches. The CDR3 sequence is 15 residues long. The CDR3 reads CSATNRDRLTDTQYF. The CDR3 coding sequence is TGCAGTGCCACAAATCGGGACAGACTCACAGATACGCAGTATTTT.

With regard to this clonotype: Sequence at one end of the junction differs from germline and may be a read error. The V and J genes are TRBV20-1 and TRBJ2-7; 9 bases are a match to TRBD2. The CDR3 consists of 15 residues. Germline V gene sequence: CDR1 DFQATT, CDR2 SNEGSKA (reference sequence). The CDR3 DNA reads TGCAGTGCTAGAGATTTGGCTAGCGGGGCTTACGTGCAGTACTTC. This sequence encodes CSARDLASGAYVQYF.

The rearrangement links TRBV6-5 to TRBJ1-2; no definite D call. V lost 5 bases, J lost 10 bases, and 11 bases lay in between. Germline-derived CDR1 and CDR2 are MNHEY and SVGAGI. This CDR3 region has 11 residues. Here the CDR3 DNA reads TGTGCCAGCAGTCCCGGACCCTTCTACACCTTC. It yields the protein CASSPGPFYTF.

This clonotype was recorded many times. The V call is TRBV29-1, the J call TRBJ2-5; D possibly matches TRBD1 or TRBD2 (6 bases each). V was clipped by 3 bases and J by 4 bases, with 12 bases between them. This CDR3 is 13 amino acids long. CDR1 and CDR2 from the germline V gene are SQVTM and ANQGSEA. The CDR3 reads CSVDKGGGETQYF. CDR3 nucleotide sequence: TGCAGCGTTGATAAGGGGGGAGGAGAGACCCAGTACTTC.

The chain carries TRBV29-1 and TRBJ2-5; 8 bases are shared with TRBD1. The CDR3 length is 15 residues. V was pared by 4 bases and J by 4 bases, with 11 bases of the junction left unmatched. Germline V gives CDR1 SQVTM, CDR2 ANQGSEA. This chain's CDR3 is CSVALGQGLPETQYF. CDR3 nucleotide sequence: TGCAGCGTTGCCTTAGGACAGGGATTGCCAGAGACCCAGTACTTC. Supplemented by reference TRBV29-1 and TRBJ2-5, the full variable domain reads SAVISQKPSRDICQRGTSLTIQCQVDSQVTMMFWYRQQPGQSLTLIATANQGSEATYESGFVIDKFPISRPNLTFSTLTVSNMSPEDSSIYLCSVALGQGLPETQYFGPGTRLLVL.

The CDR3 DNA follows: TGTGCCAGCGGCGCAATGAACACTGAAGCTTTCTTT. Translating gives CASGAMNTEAFF. The J gene is TRBJ1-1, the V gene TRBV13; D call uncertain. The V end lost 8 bases, the J end lost 0 bases, and 7 bases lay between the germline ends. CDR1 PRHDT and CDR2 FYEKMQ come from the germline V gene (reference sequence). The CDR3 totals 12 residues.

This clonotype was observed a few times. The CDR3 DNA follows: TGCGCCAGCAGCTTGGAGGCACAGGTTGGAGGGTCACCCCTCCACTTT. This sequence encodes CASSLEAQVGGSPLHF. The chain is built from TRBV5-1 and TRBJ1-6, with a possible D match to TRBD1 (5 bases). This CDR3 is built from 16 residues. Looked up from germline, CDR1 is SGHRS and CDR2 is YFSETQ. The V end was cut by 0 bases, the J end by 10 bases, with 17 bases between.

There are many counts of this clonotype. CDR3 nucleotide sequence: TGTGCCAGCAGGTCTACTGGACATGAGCAGTTCTTC. Translated, it gives CASRSTGHEQFF. The gene calls are TRBV7-9 and TRBJ2-1; D uncertain. The CDR3 has 12 residues. V was trimmed by 6 bases and J by 8 bases, leaving 11 bases between them. Germline CDR1 reads SEHNR; CDR2 reads FQNEAQ (reference sequence).

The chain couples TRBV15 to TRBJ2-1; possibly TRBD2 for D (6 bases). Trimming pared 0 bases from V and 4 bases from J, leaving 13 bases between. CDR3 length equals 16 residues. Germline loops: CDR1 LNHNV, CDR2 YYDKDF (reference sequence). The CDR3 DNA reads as TGTGCCACCAGCAGAGACGCATTGGGGGGTTACAATGAGCAGTTCTTC. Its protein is CATSRDALGGYNEQFF. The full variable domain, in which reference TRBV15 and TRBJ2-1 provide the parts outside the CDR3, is DAMVIQNPRYQVTQFGKPVTLSCSQTLNHNVMYWYQQKSSQAPKLLFHYYDKDFNNEADTPDNFQSRRPNTSFCFLDIRSPGLGDTAMYLCATSRDALGGYNEQFFGPGTRLTVL.

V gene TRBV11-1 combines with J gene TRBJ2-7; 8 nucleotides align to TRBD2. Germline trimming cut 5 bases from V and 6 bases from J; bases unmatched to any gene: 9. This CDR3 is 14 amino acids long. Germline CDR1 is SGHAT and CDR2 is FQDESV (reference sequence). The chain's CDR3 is CASSDGGGHGEQYF. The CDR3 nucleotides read TGTGCCAGCAGCGACGGGGGGGGACACGGCGAGCAGTACTTC.

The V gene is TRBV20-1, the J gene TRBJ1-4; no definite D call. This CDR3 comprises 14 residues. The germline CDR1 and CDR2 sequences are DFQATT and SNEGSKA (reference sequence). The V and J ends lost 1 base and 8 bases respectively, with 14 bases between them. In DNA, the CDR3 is TGCAGTGCTAGAGGAGGCGGGCCCGGGGAAAAACTGTTTTTT. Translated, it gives CSARGGGPGEKLFF.

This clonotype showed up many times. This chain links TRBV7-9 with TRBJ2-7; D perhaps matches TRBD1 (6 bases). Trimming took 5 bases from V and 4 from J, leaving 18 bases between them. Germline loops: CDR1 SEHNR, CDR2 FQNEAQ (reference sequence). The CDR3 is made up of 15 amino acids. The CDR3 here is CASSHSPRGSYEQYF. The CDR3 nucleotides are TGTGCCAGCAGCCACTCGCCCAGGGGCTCGTACGAGCAGTACTTC.

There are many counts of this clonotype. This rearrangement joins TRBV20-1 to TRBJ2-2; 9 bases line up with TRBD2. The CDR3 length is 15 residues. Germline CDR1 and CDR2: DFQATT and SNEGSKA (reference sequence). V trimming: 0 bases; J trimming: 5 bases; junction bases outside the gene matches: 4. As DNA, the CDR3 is TGCAGTGCTAGAGATTTAGCGGGAGTTACCGGGGAGCTGTTTTTT. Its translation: CSARDLAGVTGELFF.

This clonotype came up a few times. CDR3: CASSQEGLRNEQFF. The CDR3 DNA follows: TGCGCCAGCAGCCAGGAAGGATTAAGGAATGAGCAGTTCTTC. The V call is TRBV4-1, the J call TRBJ2-1; D unresolved. The CDR3 is 14 residues long. The V gene's germline CDR1 is MGHRA and CDR2 YSYEKL. Trimming stripped 3 bases from V and 7 bases from J, with 13 bases between.

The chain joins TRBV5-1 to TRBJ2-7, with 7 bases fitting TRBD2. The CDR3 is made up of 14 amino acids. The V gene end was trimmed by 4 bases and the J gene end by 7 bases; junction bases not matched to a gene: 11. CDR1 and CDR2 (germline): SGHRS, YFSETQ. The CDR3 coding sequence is TGCGCCAGCAGCCTGGCCGCGGGGGTCTTTGAGCAGTACTTC. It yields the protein CASSLAAGVFEQYF.

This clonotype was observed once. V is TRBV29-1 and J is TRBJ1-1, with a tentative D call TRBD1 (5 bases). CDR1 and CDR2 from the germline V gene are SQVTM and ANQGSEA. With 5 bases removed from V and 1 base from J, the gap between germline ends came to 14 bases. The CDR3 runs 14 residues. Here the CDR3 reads CSVNGGAGNTEAFF. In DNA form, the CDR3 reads TGCAGCGTTAACGGGGGAGCAGGGAACACTGAAGCTTTCTTT.

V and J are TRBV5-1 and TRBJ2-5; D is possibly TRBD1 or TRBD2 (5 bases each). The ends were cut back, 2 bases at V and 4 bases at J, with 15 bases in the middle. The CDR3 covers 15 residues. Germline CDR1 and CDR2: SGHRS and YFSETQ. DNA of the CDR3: TGCGCCAGCAGCTTCCGGGAAGGGGAAGGAGAGACCCAGTACTTC. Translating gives CASSFREGEGETQYF.

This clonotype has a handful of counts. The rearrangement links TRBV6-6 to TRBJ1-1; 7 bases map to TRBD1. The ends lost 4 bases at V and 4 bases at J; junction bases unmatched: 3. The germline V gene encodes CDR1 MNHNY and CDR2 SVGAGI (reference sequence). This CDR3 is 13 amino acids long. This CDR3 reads CASSSAGGTEAFF. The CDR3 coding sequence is TGTGCCAGCAGTTCCGCAGGGGGCACTGAAGCTTTCTTT.

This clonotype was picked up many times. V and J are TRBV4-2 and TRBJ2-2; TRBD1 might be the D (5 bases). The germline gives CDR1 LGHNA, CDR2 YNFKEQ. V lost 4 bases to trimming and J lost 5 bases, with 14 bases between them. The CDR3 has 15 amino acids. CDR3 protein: CASSPDMIGTGELFF. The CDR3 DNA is TGTGCCAGCAGCCCGGACATGATCGGAACCGGGGAGCTGTTTTTT.

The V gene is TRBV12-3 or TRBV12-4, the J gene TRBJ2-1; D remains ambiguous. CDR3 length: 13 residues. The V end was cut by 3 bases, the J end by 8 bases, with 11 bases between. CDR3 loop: CASSLFTGHEQFF. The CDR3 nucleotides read TGTGCCAGCAGTTTGTTCACCGGACATGAGCAGTTCTTC.

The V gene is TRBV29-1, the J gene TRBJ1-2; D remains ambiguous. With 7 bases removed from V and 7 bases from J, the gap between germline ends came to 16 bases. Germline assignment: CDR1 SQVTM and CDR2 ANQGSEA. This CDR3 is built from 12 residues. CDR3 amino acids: CSAEEMPPGYTF. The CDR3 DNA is TGCAGCGCAGAAGAGATGCCCCCTGGCTACACCTTC. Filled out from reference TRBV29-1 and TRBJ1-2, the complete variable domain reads SAVISQKPSRDICQRGTSLTIQCQVDSQVTMMFWYRQQPGQSLTLIATANQGSEATYESGFVIDKFPISRPNLTFSTLTVSNMSPEDSSIYLCSAEEMPPGYTFGSGTRLTVV.

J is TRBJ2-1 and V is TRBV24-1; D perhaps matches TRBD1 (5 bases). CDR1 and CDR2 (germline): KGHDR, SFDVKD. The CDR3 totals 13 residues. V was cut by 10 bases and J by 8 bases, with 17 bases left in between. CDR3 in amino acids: CATSRLWGDEQFF. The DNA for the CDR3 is TGTGCCACAAGTCGTTTATGGGGCGATGAGCAGTTCTTC.

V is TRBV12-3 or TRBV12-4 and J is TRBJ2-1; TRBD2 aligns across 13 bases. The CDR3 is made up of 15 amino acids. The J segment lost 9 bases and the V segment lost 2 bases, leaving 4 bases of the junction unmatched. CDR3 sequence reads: CASSLKGLAGFEQFF. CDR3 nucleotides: TGTGCCAGCAGTTTAAAGGGACTAGCGGGGTTTGAGCAGTTCTTC.

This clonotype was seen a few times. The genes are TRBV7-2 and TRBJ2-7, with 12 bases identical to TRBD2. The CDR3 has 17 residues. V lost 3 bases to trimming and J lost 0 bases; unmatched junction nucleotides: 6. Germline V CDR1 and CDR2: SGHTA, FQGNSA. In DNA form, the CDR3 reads TGTGCCAGCAGCTTGCTAGCGGGGGGGACGAGCTCCTACGAGCAGTACTTC. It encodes CASSLLAGGTSSYEQYF.

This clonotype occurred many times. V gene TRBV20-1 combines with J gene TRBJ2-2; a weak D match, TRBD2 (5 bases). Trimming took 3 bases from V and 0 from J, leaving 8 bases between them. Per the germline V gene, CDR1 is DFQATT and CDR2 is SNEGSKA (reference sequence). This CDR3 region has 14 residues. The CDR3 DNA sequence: TGCAGTGCTAGGGACTTTTCGAACACCGGGGAGCTGTTTTTT. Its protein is CSARDFSNTGELFF.

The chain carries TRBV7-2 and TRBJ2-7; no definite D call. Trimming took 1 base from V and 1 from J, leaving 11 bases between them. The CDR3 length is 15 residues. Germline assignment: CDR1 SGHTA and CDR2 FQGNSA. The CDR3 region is CASSLVQVFSYEQYF. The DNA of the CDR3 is TGTGCCAGCAGCTTAGTTCAGGTCTTTTCCTACGAGCAGTACTTC.